This entry features one T cell receptor beta chain sequence. The antigen this receptor binds is unknown. Per-base qualities were not stored, and no clone one base away is much larger. These data are taken from a study of identical twins' blood T cells (dated by TCRdb to the early 2010s). Looking at the study overall: The approximately 12 libraries, six for the alpha chain and six for the beta chain, together yielded about 50 million Illumina reads. TCR alpha and beta chain repertoires of three pairs of monozygous twins were compared using next-generation sequencing to assess genetic influence on repertoire formation. Paper-wide results and their limitations: Environmental influences could not be excluded as an explanation for twin similarity, since twins were reared together. The number of CDR3 clonotypes shared between two donors was mainly determined by the product of the cloneset sizes of the two donors, and no clear deviation from this trend was shown by twins. The study stated that the proposed role of the TCRalpha J segment in MHC recognition during thymic selection needs to be validated by independent studies. Among the most abundant TCRbeta clonotypes, each donor shared more CDR3 sequences with her twin than with unrelated donors. Twin pairs were reported to be markedly more alike in V gene usage than unrelated donors were, even when looking at non-selected out-of-frame TCRbeta clonotypes.

Six healthy women forming three monozygous twin pairs were used as donors. All three twin pairs had been raised together and were thought likely to have encountered the same vaccines and infectious agents. TCR cDNA libraries were prepared from RNA that was isolated from peripheral blood mononuclear cells. Receptors were amplified or captured by 5' RACE. TCRdb lists the instrument as Illumina Genome Analyzer IIx. RNA-based TCR cDNA libraries were prepared by a previously described protocol with several modifications. To prevent cross-contamination, sample-specific barcodes were introduced on both ends of each TCR cDNA library during cDNA synthesis and amplification. Per the original workflow: Between about 85,000 and nearly 550,000 clonotypes were identified per individual, with about 2.2 to 4 million CDR3-containing reads per library. Reads with improper barcode index combinations were discarded, after which clonesets were built for each library with the MiTCR software. While assembling CDR3 clonotypes, MiTCR corrected PCR and sequencing errors and either filtered or rescued low-quality reads. Artificial out-of-frame clonotypes were removed by being mapped to in-frame sequences, with one indel in the CDR3 allowed. To measure how similar V and J gene usage was between donors, Jensen-Shannon divergence was divided by mean entropy. TCRdb trimmed the raw reads at Q25, called clones with MiXCR and kept productive beta chains. Each record represents a unique CDR3 protein, reported with the most common genes and DNA among its rows. The V and J calls shown here were made by TCRdb, not taken from the authors' results. The sample table lists hundreds of thousands of distinct CDR3 sequences, around 30% of them with a count of one. The ten largest clonotypes hold roughly 5.5% of the sample.

The junction carries 23 bases between V and J, which are trimmed by 5 bases and 8 bases respectively. CDR1 and CDR2 (DFQATT, SNEGSKA) derive from the germline V gene (reference sequence). From its cysteine to its phenylalanine, the CDR3 spans 15 amino acids. Only the CDR3 DNA is retained, 45 bases long and in frame from the first base. The clonotype comes from a woman between 18 and 55 years old in good health. The chain employs TRBV20-1 and TRBJ2-3; 6 matching bases give a weak D call of TRBD1. Source material: PBMCs. The DNA is as follows: TGCAGTGCTCTAGGGGGTGGATCCACCTCAGGTACGCAGTATTTT. The encoded protein is CSALGGGSTSGTQYF.